The clone carrying this TCR beta chain was observed at least ten times. Its antigen is still unknown. By 5'RACE template switching, TCR cDNA was produced, with a universal primer site and UMIs added in the process. TCRdb independently ran MiXCR on the 5' RACE reads; one entry per CDR3 protein. The top ten hold approximately 46% of the sample, which has tens of thousands of distinct CDR3 sequences, under 4.5% seen once. The sample belongs to a study of T cells after yellow fever vaccination. Whole-study results and caveats: Among primary-vaccination clones, most reappeared after the booster, at about 95% for CD4 and approximately 90% for CD8.

V lost 6 bases, J lost 12 bases, and 21 bases lay in between. CDR1 and CDR2 from the germline V gene are MNHEY and SVGAGI. The CDR3 has 14 residues. The TCR was taken from a man aged 25-45 years who received the YFV17D yellow fever vaccine. The J gene is TRBJ1-5, the V gene TRBV6-5; no reliable D call. This specimen consisted of CD8+ T cells sorted from PBMCs, obtained 5 days after the yellow fever booster vaccination. CDR3 region: CASSQNSPRESQHF. CDR3 sequence (DNA): TGTGCCAGCAGCCAAAATTCCCCCCGGGAGAGCCAGCATTTT.